One sample yielded the 16 T cell receptor beta chains listed below, sequenced in a study of blood T cell repertoires in COVID-19. This table comes from immunoSEQ multiplex PCR, and its TCRdb copy is limited to in-frame clones, with some not included. This sample yields about 83,000 clones, of which around nine tenths are seen a single time; 8% belongs to the top ten. Specimen: peripheral blood. Receptor source: an older man with active or convalescent COVID-19.

This sequence joins TRBV19 and TRBJ1-5; D ambiguous. Trimming took off 6 bases at V and 2 bases at J, with 8 bases between the two ends. CDR1 and CDR2 (germline): LNHDA, SQIVND (reference sequence). CDR3 length: 13 residues. The CDR3 protein is CASRHNGNQPQHF. DNA of the CDR3: TGTGCCAGTAGACATAATGGCAATCAGCCCCAGCATTTT.

The chain carries TRBV18 and TRBJ2-7; no definite D call. This CDR3 contains 13 residues. V gave up 2 bases and J gave up 2 bases, with 7 bases separating them. The germline V gene has CDR1 KGHSH and CDR2 LQKENI. Here the CDR3 reads CASSPWATYEQYV. CDR3 DNA sequence: TGTGCCAGCTCACCATGGGCCACCTACGAGCAGTACGTC.

This chain links TRBV11-2 with TRBJ2-7; TRBD1 agrees at 10 bases. Germline trimming cut 4 bases from V and 4 bases from J; bases unmatched to any gene: 7. In germline, CDR1 is SGHAT, CDR2 FQNNGV. The CDR3 extends over 15 amino acids. The CDR3 region has the DNA TGTGCCAGCAGCTCCGGGACAGGGGAGTTGTACGAGCAGTACGTC. Encoded protein: CASSSGTGELYEQYV.

The chain's CDR3 is CASSLWEIGNTIYF. CDR3 in DNA: TGTGCCAGCAGCTTATGGGAGATAGGGAACACCATATATTTT. The chain joins TRBV11-2 to TRBJ1-3; D gene uncertain. Trimming took off 2 bases at V and 7 bases at J, with 12 bases between the two ends. Germline loops: CDR1 SGHAT, CDR2 FQNNGV. The CDR3 runs to 14 residues.

The chain's CDR3 is CASSYSGATNEKLFF. The CDR3 DNA reads TGTGCCAGCAGTTACTCAGGGGCAACTAATGAAAAACTGTTTTTT. This chain uses TRBV6-6 with TRBJ1-4, with D possibly matching TRBD1 (5 bases). CDR3 size: 15 residues. The V gene's germline CDR1 is MNHNY and CDR2 SVGAGI (reference sequence). Trimming took off 0 bases at V and 0 bases at J, with 5 bases between the two ends.

The chain couples TRBV2 to TRBJ1-2, with 8 bases matching TRBD1. Germline trimming cut 4 bases from V and 4 bases from J; bases unmatched to any gene: 8. The CDR3 spans 15 residues. CDR1 and CDR2 from the germline V gene are SNHLY and FYNNEI. CDR3 sequence (DNA): TGTGCCAGCAGTGTCAAGACAGGGGTTATCTATGGCTACACCTTC. Encoded protein: CASSVKTGVIYGYTF. The full variable domain, completed using reference TRBV2 and TRBJ1-2, is EPEVTQTPSHQVTQMGQEVILRCVPISNHLYFYWYRQILGQKVEFLVSFYNNEISEKSEIFDDQFSVERPDGSNFTLKIRSTKLEDSAMYFCASSVKTGVIYGYTFGSGTRLTVV.

J is TRBJ1-1 and V is TRBV19; D is possibly TRBD1 (5 bases). Trimming pared 8 bases from V and 7 bases from J, leaving 20 bases between. The CDR3 is 14 amino acids. Germline CDR1 and CDR2: LNHDA and SQIVND (reference sequence). CDR3 protein: CASSPGRGVREAFF. The CDR3 DNA is TGTGCCAGTTCTCCCGGGAGGGGCGTCCGTGAAGCTTTCTTT.

In its sample, this clone was seen a few times. The chain joins TRBV14 to TRBJ2-2; unclear D gene. This CDR3 region has 15 residues. Germline-derived CDR1 and CDR2 are SGHDN and FVKESK. Trimming left V 1 base short and J 6 bases short, with 12 bases between. The CDR3 loop reads CASSQVQNPAGELFF. CDR3 in DNA: TGTGCCAGCAGCCAAGTTCAGAATCCCGCCGGGGAGCTGTTTTTT.

This clone was seen only once. The CDR3 protein is CASRRTENEKLFF. In DNA form, the CDR3 reads TGTGCCAGCAGACGGACAGAAAATGAAAAACTGTTTTTT. This rearrangement joins TRBV12-3 or TRBV12-4 to TRBJ1-4, with TRBD1 as a possible D gene (6 bases). The CDR3 spans 13 residues. V lost 6 bases and J lost 5, with 10 bases in between.

V usage is TRBV5-1 and J usage is TRBJ1-4; 12 bases align to TRBD1. The CDR3 is 15 amino acids. The V and J ends lost 4 bases and 11 bases, in that order; junction bases with no gene match: 9. Germline CDR1 SGHRS, CDR2 YFSETQ. The CDR3 protein is CASSQLGQGARKLFF. Here the CDR3 DNA reads TGCGCCAGCAGCCAACTGGGACAGGGGGCGCGGAAACTGTTTTTT.

J is TRBJ1-1 and V is TRBV11-3; the match to TRBD1 covers 10 bases. After removal of 3 bases from V and 4 bases from J, the junction contained 2 bases not matched to a gene. Per the germline V gene, CDR1 is SGHNT and CDR2 is YENEEA. The CDR3 consists of 14 residues. In nucleotides, the CDR3 is TGTGCCAGCAGCTTGACAGGGGGCTCCACTGAAGCTTTCTTT. Translated: CASSLTGGSTEAFF.

The rearrangement links TRBV30 to TRBJ2-5; tentatively, D is TRBD2 (7 bases). Germline-derived CDR1 and CDR2 are GTSNPN and SVGIG (reference sequence). V lost 2 bases to trimming and J lost 2 bases, with 12 bases between them. CDR3 length equals 14 residues. The CDR3 coding sequence is TGTGCCTGGAGTAGGGGGAGGGGGCAAGAGACCCAGTACTTC. Protein: CAWSRGRGQETQYF.

This sequence joins TRBV28 and TRBJ2-1; 8 bases fit TRBD1. Unmatched junction bases numbered 3, after V lost 4 bases and J lost 7 bases. CDR3 length: 13 residues. In germline, CDR1 is MDHEN, CDR2 SYDVKM. CDR3 amino acids: CASSWTGRNEQFF. DNA of the CDR3: TGTGCCAGCAGTTGGACAGGGAGGAATGAGCAGTTCTTC.

The rearrangement joins TRBV19 to TRBJ2-3, with TRBD1 identical over 10 bases. The CDR3 has 15 amino acids. V was clipped by 1 base and J by 6 bases; unmatched bases: 4. The germline gives CDR1 LNHDA, CDR2 SQIVND (reference sequence). The CDR3: CASSIGQGAGDTQYF. CDR3 nucleotides: TGTGCCAGTAGTATAGGACAGGGGGCCGGGGATACGCAGTATTTT.

Comments on this clone: The sample has other DNA sequences that encode this CDR3 too. This sequence joins TRBV19 and TRBJ1-2, with 7 bases aligning to TRBD1. This CDR3 comprises 15 residues. Germline V gene sequence: CDR1 LNHDA, CDR2 SQIVND (reference sequence). After removal of 9 bases from V and 7 bases from J, the junction contained 17 bases not matched to a gene. CDR3 loop: CASRTWDRGHSGYTF. CDR3 nucleotide sequence: TGTGCCAGCAGGACATGGGACAGAGGGCATAGTGGCTACACCTTC.

The gene calls are TRBV11-2 and TRBJ1-1; no firm D call. The CDR3 loop spans 16 amino acids. Germline loops: CDR1 SGHAT, CDR2 FQNNGV. Trimming removed 5 bases at V and 5 bases at J, with 21 bases between. CDR3 nucleotide sequence: TGTGCCAGCAGCCACGGGAGGGCCCCCGTTGGGACTGAAGCTTTCTTT. Translated, it gives CASSHGRAPVGTEAFF. The whole variable domain, remainder taken from reference TRBV11-2 and TRBJ1-1, is EAGVAQSPRYKIIEKRQSVAFWCNPISGHATLYWYQQILGQGPKLLIQFQNNGVVDDSQLPKDRFSAERLKGVDSTLKIQPAKLEDSAVYLCASSHGRAPVGTEAFFGQGTRLTVV.